The 5 T cell receptor beta chains presented below share a single source sample, sequenced in a study of T cells after yellow fever vaccination. MiXCR was run by TCRdb on the 5' RACE reads, yielding one entry per CDR3 protein. The sample lists about 96,000 distinct CDR3 sequences, 8% to 10% occurring once. Sequencing was performed on CD8+ T cells not binding an NS4B(214-222) dextramer, sorted from PBMCs, taken roughly 15 days after the first yellow fever vaccination. The source is a man younger than 30 who received the YFV17D yellow fever vaccine.

This clonotype was recorded many times. This sequence joins TRBV12-3 or TRBV12-4 and TRBJ2-7; either TRBD1 or TRBD2 may fit D (5 bases each). Trimming pared 3 bases from V and 2 bases from J, leaving 8 bases between. The CDR3 runs 13 residues. DNA for the CDR3: TGTGCCAGCAGTTTGGGACGTACCTACGAGCAGTACGTC. This gives the protein CASSLGRTYEQYV.

This clonotype was counted only a few times. This chain joins TRBV6-1 and TRBJ2-7; D possibly corresponds to TRBD1 (6 bases). Germline CDR1 and CDR2: MNHNS and SASEGT. CDR3 length: 15 amino acids. The germline V and J ends were trimmed by 6 bases and 3 bases, with 18 bases remaining between them. CDR3 nucleotide sequence: TGTGCCAGCAGCCCATCGACAGGCCCTAACTACGAGCAGTACGTC. It codes for CASSPSTGPNYEQYV.

This clonotype has a handful of counts. The genes are TRBV20-1 and TRBJ2-7; a possible D gene is TRBD1 (8 bases). This CDR3 is 16 amino acids long. V lost 3 bases to trimming and J lost 2 bases, with 20 bases between them. Germline V gene sequence: CDR1 DFQATT, CDR2 SNEGSKA (reference sequence). The CDR3 loop is CSASVWTGRVAYEQYV. The CDR3 nucleotides are TGCAGTGCTAGTGTGTGGACAGGGAGGGTTGCCTACGAGCAGTACGTC.

This clonotype was recorded at least ten times. The chain combines TRBV12-3 or TRBV12-4 with TRBJ1-5, with D unresolved. CDR3 size: 12 residues. The V end lost 0 bases, the J end lost 3 bases, and 0 bases lay between the germline ends. For the CDR3, the DNA is TGTGCCAGCAGTTTAGCCAATCAGCCCCAGCATTTT. Its protein is CASSLANQPQHF.

This clonotype occurred a few times. The CDR3 loop is CASSYSGRGDNSPLHF. The CDR3 coding sequence is TGTGCCAGCAGTTACTCGGGCAGGGGGGATAATTCACCCCTCCACTTT. The chain has TRBV6-5 and TRBJ1-6, with 7 bases aligning to TRBD1. The germline V gene encodes CDR1 MNHEY and CDR2 SVGAGI. The CDR3 is 16 residues long. Unmatched junction bases numbered 4, after V lost 0 bases and J lost 5 bases.